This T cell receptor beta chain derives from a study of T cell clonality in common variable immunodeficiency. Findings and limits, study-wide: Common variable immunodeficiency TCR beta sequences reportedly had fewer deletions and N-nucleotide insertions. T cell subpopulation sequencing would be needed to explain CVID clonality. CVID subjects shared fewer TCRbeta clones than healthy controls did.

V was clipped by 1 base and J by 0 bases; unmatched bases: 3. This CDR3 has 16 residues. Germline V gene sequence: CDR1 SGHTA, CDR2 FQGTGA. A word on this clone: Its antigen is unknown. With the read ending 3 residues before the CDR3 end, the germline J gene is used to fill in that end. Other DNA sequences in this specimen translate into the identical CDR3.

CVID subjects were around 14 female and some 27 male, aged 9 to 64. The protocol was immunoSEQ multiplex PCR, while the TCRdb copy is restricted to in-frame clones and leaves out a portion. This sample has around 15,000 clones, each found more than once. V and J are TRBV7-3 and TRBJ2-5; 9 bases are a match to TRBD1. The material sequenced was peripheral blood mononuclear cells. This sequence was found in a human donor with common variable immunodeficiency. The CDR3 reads CASSLRGQGDQETQYF. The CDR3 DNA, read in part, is TGTGCCAGCAGCTTAAGGGGACAGGGTGACCAAGAGACC.